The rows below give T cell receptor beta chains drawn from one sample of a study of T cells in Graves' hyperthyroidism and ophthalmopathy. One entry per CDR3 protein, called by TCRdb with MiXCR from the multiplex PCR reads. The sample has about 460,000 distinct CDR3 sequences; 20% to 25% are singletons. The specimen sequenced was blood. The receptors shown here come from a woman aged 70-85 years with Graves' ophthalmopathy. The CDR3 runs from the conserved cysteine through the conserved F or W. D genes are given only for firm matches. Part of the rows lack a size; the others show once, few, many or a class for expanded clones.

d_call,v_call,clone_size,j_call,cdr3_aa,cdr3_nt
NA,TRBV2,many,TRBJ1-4,CASSQTGAEKLFF,TGTGCCAGCAGTCAAACCGGGGCCGAAAAACTGTTTTTT
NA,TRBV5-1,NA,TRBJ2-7,CASGLVDTYEQYF,TGCGCCAGCGGCCTAGTGGACACCTACGAGCAGTACTTC
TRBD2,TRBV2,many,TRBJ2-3,CATVSGTGTDTQYF,TGTGCCACCGTTAGCGGGACTGGGACAGATACGCAGTATTTT
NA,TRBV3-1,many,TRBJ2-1,CASSQDLLHEQFF,TGTGCCAGCAGCCAAGATCTCCTTCATGAGCAGTTCTTC
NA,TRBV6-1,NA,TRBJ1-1,CASGLEMESKAFF,TGTGCCAGTGGCCTGGAGATGGAATCTAAAGCTTTCTTT
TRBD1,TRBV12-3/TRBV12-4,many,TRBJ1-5,CASSPGTVNQPQHF,TGTGCCAGCAGTCCAGGGACAGTAAATCAGCCCCAGCATTTT
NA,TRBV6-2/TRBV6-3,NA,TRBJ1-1,CASRMTQGRAFF,TGTGCCAGCAGAATGACCCAGGGTAGAGCTTTCTTT
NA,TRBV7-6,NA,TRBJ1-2,CASSSQEAGGYTF,TGTGCCAGCAGCTCACAGGAGGCAGGTGGCTACACCTTC
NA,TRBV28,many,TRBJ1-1,CASSLGTTEAFF,TGTGCCAGCAGCCTAGGGACCACTGAAGCTTTCTTT
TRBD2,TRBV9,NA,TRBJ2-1,CASSVGLAGYNEQFF,TGTGCCAGCAGCGTAGGACTAGCGGGATACAATGAGCAGTTCTTC
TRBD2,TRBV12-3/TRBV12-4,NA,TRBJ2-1,CASTLALAGGHNEQFF,TGTGCCAGCACCCTAGCCTTAGCGGGAGGCCACAATGAGCAGTTCTTC